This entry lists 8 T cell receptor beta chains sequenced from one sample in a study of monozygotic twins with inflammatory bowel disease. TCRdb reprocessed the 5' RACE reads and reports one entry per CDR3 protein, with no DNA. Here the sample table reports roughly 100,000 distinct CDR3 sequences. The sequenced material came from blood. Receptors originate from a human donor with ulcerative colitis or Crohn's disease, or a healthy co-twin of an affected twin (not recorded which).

CDR3 in amino acids: CSVATGTNTYEQYF. This sequence joins TRBV29-1 and TRBJ2-7; TCRdb selects TRBD1, and the lack of DNA leaves this call unchecked. The CDR3 has 14 amino acids. Germline V gene lookup returns CDR1 SQVTM and CDR2 ANQGSEA.

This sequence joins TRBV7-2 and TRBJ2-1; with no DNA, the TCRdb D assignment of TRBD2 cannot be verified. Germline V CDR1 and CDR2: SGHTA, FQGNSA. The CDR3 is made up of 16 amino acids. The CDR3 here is CASSPPVALPYNEQFF.

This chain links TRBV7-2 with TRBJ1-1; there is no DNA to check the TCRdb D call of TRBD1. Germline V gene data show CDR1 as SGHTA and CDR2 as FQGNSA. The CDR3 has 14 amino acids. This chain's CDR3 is CASSKWTVNTEAFF.

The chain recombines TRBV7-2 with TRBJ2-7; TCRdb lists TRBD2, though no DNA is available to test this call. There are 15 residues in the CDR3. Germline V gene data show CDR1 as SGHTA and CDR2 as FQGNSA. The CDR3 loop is CASRGELAGSYEQYF. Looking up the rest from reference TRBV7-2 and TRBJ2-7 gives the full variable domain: GAGVSQSPSNKVTEKGKDVELRCDPISGHTALYWYRQSLGQGLEFLIYFQGNSAPDKSGLPSDRFSAERTGGSVSTLTIQRTQQEDSAVYLCASRGELAGSYEQYFGPGTRLTVT.

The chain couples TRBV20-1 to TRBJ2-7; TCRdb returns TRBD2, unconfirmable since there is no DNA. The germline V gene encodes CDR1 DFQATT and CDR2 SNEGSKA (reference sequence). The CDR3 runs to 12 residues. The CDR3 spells CSARLANLEQYF.

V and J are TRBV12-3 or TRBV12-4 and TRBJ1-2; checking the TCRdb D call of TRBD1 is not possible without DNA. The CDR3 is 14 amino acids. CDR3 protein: CASATGGRDYGYTF.

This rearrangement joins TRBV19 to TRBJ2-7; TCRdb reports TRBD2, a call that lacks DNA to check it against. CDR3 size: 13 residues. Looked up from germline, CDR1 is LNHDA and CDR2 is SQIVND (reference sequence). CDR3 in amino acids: CASGLVGAYEQYF.

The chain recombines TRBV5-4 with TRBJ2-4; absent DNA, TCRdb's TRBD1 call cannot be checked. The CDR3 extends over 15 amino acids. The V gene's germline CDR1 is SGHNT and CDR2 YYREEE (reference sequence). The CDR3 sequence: CASSLGGLAKNIQYF.